The T cell receptor beta chain under discussion was sequenced for a study of blood T cell repertoires in COVID-19. Some clones are missing from TCRdb's copy, which holds only in-frame ones; the method was immunoSEQ multiplex PCR. Altogether 70,000 or so clones are present, 90% being singletons, with the ten largest covering roughly 9.7%. This CDR3 region has 14 residues. Germline V CDR1 and CDR2: SGHVS, FNYEAQ. V was cut by 11 bases and J by 4 bases, with 19 bases left in between. The sample was peripheral blood. V gene TRBV7-6 combines with J gene TRBJ2-3; tentative D call: TRBD2 (7 bases). The clonotype originates from a human donor in a cohort sampled during active COVID-19. This CDR3 is CAGWRGGSPDTQYF. As DNA, the CDR3 is TGTGCCGGCTGGAGGGGGGGGAGCCCAGATACGCAGTATTTT.